This record covers a single TCR beta chain. Its antigen is undetermined. From the 5' RACE reads, TCRdb called clonotypes with MiXCR, one entry per CDR3 protein. Of just over 350,000 distinct CDR3 sequences listed, about an eighth are singletons. V trimming: 5 bases; J trimming: 6 bases; junction bases outside the gene matches: 8. Germline V lookup: CDR1 SGHVS, CDR2 FQNEAQ. This CDR3 has 15 amino acids. The source of the sample is a study of T-cell memory formation after mild COVID-19. Across the whole study: TCR clusters were mostly donor specific.

Broader study findings: Contracting clones, day 15 to 85, had balanced CD4/CD8, and later expanders favored CD4+. Day 37-peaking second-wave clones had unconfirmed SARS-CoV-2 specificity. Those CD4+ clones that contracted were mainly in CM and EM (CD8+ ones in EMRA).

This clonotype was obtained from a man between 18 and 35 years old who had mild COVID-19 (a few samples of this study predate the infection). Cell type and time point are not known. The gene calls are TRBV7-8 and TRBJ2-1, with TRBD1 matching 9 bases. Material for sequencing was PBMCs or a T cell subset sorted from them (not recorded which). The CDR3 nucleotides read TGTGCCAGCAGCATTTACAGGGGGCTCCGCAATGAGCAGTTCTTC. This codes for CASSIYRGLRNEQFF.